Listed below are T cell receptor beta chains from one sample, sequenced in a study of identical twins. Each CDR3 protein is one row after TCRdb ran MiXCR on the 5' RACE reads. Counted here are under 900,000 distinct CDR3 sequences, about 12% occurring once; the ten biggest clones make up around 1.6%. These data were also reused for a study on yellow fever vaccine responses in identical twins.

Input material: PBMCs. Receptor source: a woman aged 18-29 years in good health. Each CDR3 is given with its conserved first and last residue. Each record gives: clone size, V gene, J gene, D gene, CDR3 DNA, CDR3 protein. The D gene is left open where the match is weak. The listing skips clone size in some rows; elsewhere it reads once, few, many or a size class.

many,TRBV20-1,TRBJ2-7,-,TGCAGTGCTCGACACGGGGGGCGGATCTCCTACGAGCAGTACTTC,CSARHGGRISYEQYF
-,TRBV29-1,TRBJ2-3,TRBD2,TGCAGCGTTGTAAGGGCTAGCGGGAGCCCTACCACAGATACGCAGTATTTT,CSVVRASGSPTTDTQYF
few,TRBV11-2,TRBJ2-5,TRBD1,TGTGCCAGCAGCGGCAGGGGACAGCTCCAGGAGACCCAGTACTTC,CASSGRGQLQETQYF
-,TRBV5-1,TRBJ2-5,TRBD1,TGCGCCAGCAGCCCTCCAGGGGGCTATGAGACCCAGTACTTC,CASSPPGGYETQYF
-,TRBV10-3,TRBJ1-5,-,TGTGCCATCAGACCGAATCTCAATCAGCCCCAGCATTTT,CAIRPNLNQPQHF
-,TRBV18,TRBJ2-5,-,TGTGCCAGCTCAGACGGGACACCGGGGACCCAGTACTTC,CASSDGTPGTQYF
many,TRBV4-2,TRBJ2-2,TRBD2,TGTGCCAGCAGCCAAGATCCGCGGGGGGGCCGGACCGGGGAGCTGTTTTTT,CASSQDPRGGRTGELFF
-,TRBV6-6,TRBJ2-7,TRBD2,TGTGCCACTAGCGGGAGGCCAACCTACGAGCAGTACTTC,CATSGRPTYEQYF
-,TRBV6-2/TRBV6-3,TRBJ2-3,TRBD2,TGTGCCAGCAGCCCAAGGAGGAGGACTAGCGGGAGAATCGGGGACCCGGATACGCAGTATTTT,CASSPRRRTSGRIGDPDTQYF
-,TRBV24-1,TRBJ2-1,TRBD1,TGTGCCACCAGTGATGGGACAGGGGCAAATGAGCAGTTCTTC,CATSDGTGANEQFF
-,TRBV9,TRBJ2-5,-,TGTGCCAGCAGCGCCCCCCAGGGGAGGTACCAAGAGACCCAGTACTTC,CASSAPQGRYQETQYF
many,TRBV27,TRBJ1-3,-,TGTGCCAGCAGGGCCCTGGGGGATCGCACCATATATTTT,CASRALGDRTIYF
-,TRBV20-1,TRBJ2-7,TRBD2,TGCAGTGCTTTAAAGGGAAGCGGGAGGGCCCCTGGGGGTATGTACGAGCAGTACTTC,CSALKGSGRAPGGMYEQYF
many,TRBV7-9,TRBJ2-1,-,TGTGCCAGCAGCAGAAGGGTATGGAATGAGCAGTTCTTC,CASSRRVWNEQFF
many,TRBV20-1,TRBJ2-3,TRBD2,TGCAGTGCGCGGACTAGCAGGACTAGCACAGATACGCAGTATTTT,CSARTSRTSTDTQYF
-,TRBV12-5,TRBJ2-3,-,TGTGCTAGTGGGCTGAGGTTGAACCCCACAGATACGCAGTATTTT,CASGLRLNPTDTQYF
-,TRBV28,TRBJ2-3,-,TGTGCCAGCACCCCGGCAGCCTTCACAGATACGCAGTATTTT,CASTPAAFTDTQYF
-,TRBV12-3/TRBV12-4,TRBJ2-1,TRBD2,TGTGCCAGCGCTGAGGCGGGAGGGCTTAGGAATGAGCAGTTCTTC,CASAEAGGLRNEQFF
many,TRBV12-3/TRBV12-4,TRBJ2-2,-,TGTGCCAGCACCCTTCGAGGGACCACCGGGGAGCTGTTTTTT,CASTLRGTTGELFF
few,TRBV2,TRBJ1-2,-,TGTGCCAGCAGTGAAGGGGTCAACTACACCTTC,CASSEGVNYTF
many,TRBV20-1,TRBJ2-1,TRBD2,TGCAGTGTCAAAGCGGGGTTTGAGCAGTTCTTC,CSVKAGFEQFF
-,TRBV10-3,TRBJ1-2,TRBD1,TGTGCCATCAGCTCGGGACAGGGGCGGAGTGGCTACACCTTC,CAISSGQGRSGYTF
few,TRBV5-5,TRBJ2-1,-,TGTGCCAGCACCCTATCGGTAAGCTCCTACAATGAGCAGTTCTTC,CASTLSVSSYNEQFF
few,TRBV7-3,TRBJ2-1,-,TGTGCCAGCAGATCATACTTCGGGAGTAATGAGCAGTTCTTC,CASRSYFGSNEQFF
-,TRBV12-5,TRBJ2-3,-,TGTGCTAGTGGCCCCGACTACACAGATACGCAGTATTTT,CASGPDYTDTQYF
many,TRBV24-1,TRBJ2-1,TRBD1,TGTGCCACCAGTGGTTGGACAGGGGGATCCTACAATGAGCAGTTCTTC,CATSGWTGGSYNEQFF
few,TRBV20-1,TRBJ2-1,-,TGCAGTGCAAGCCCCGCTTGGGCATGGGCGGATGAGCAGTTCTTC,CSASPAWAWADEQFF
-,TRBV19,TRBJ1-5,TRBD1,TGTGCCAGTAGTATTCAAACAGGGGGCACAGAGCCCCAGCATTTT,CASSIQTGGTEPQHF
few,TRBV6-5,TRBJ2-1,-,TGTGCCAGCAGTTACTCGATGGGGGCCAAAGGCTCCTACAATGAGCAGTTCTTC,CASSYSMGAKGSYNEQFF
few,TRBV12-3/TRBV12-4,TRBJ2-1,TRBD2,TGTGCCAGCCAAATAGGCCGAGCGGGATCCTACAATGAGCAGTTCTTC,CASQIGRAGSYNEQFF
-,TRBV28,TRBJ2-1,-,TGTGCCAGCAGTAACGACATGTGGGACAATGAGCAGTTCTTC,CASSNDMWDNEQFF
-,TRBV12-3/TRBV12-4,TRBJ1-6,-,TGTGCCAGCACCCAGGGGTGGTATAATTCACCCCTCCACTTT,CASTQGWYNSPLHF
-,TRBV18,TRBJ1-3,-,TGTGCCAGCTCACCTCAACAGGGTTCTGGAAACACCATATATTTT,CASSPQQGSGNTIYF
many,TRBV28,TRBJ2-3,-,TGTGCCAGCAGTTTGGGGAGCCTCCATAGCACAGATACGCAGTATTTT,CASSLGSLHSTDTQYF
many,TRBV4-2,TRBJ1-6,-,TGTGCCAGCAGCCGAGGGCTCGGTTCACCCCTCCACTTT,CASSRGLGSPLHF
few,TRBV6-2/TRBV6-3,TRBJ2-5,TRBD2,TGTGCCAGCAGTAACGGACTAGCGGGAGGTGGGGAGACCCAGTACTTC,CASSNGLAGGGETQYF
few,TRBV18,TRBJ2-7,TRBD2,TGTGCCAGCTCACCACCGGGACTAGCGGCCTACGAGCAGTACTTC,CASSPPGLAAYEQYF
many,TRBV28,TRBJ1-2,TRBD1,TGTGCCAGCAGTCCAACGCCCCCGACAGGGGGCGGGCATCATGGCTACACCTTC,CASSPTPPTGGGHHGYTF
-,TRBV12-3/TRBV12-4,TRBJ2-1,-,TGTGCCAGCAGTTTTGGAGGGGGTCCCCTTGGGGAGCAGTTCTTC,CASSFGGGPLGEQFF
few,TRBV28,TRBJ2-1,-,TGTGCCAGCAGTTTTCCCCTGATCAATGAGCAGTTCTTC,CASSFPLINEQFF
few,TRBV19,TRBJ2-1,-,TGTGCCAGTAGTAGGAGCGGAACCGACGGTGAGCAGTTCTTC,CASSRSGTDGEQFF
few,TRBV20-1,TRBJ2-5,TRBD1,TGCAGTGCTCCGGTGGCAGGGGGTGCGACCCAGTACTTC,CSAPVAGGATQYF
few,TRBV12-3/TRBV12-4,TRBJ2-1,-,TGTGCCAGCAGTTTCTGGGTCCCTAATGAGCAGTTCTTC,CASSFWVPNEQFF
many,TRBV24-1,TRBJ2-1,TRBD2,TGTGCCACCAGTGATTTCCCGAAAGCGGGAGGGCCTCACAATGAGCAGTTCTTC,CATSDFPKAGGPHNEQFF
many,TRBV18,TRBJ2-5,-,TGTGCCAGCTCTGTTACTGAAGAGACCCAGTACTTC,CASSVTEETQYF
few,TRBV19,TRBJ2-1,-,TGTGCCAGTAGTATCGGGCTAGCGAGCTCCTACAATGAGCAGTTCTTC,CASSIGLASSYNEQFF
few,TRBV3-1,TRBJ2-7,-,TGTGCCAGCAGCCCCGACCACTCCGGGACAAGCAGCTACGAGCAGTACTTC,CASSPDHSGTSSYEQYF
-,TRBV15,TRBJ2-1,TRBD2,TGTGCCACCAGCCCAGCCCTAGCTGGGAGGGTTAATGAGCAGTTCTTC,CATSPALAGRVNEQFF
few,TRBV4-1,TRBJ2-3,-,TGCGCCAGCAGCCAACTTATTGGCACAGATACGCAGTATTTT,CASSQLIGTDTQYF
-,TRBV19,TRBJ2-7,TRBD1,TGTGCCAGTAGTAGCCCGGGACAGGTCTACGAGCAGTACTTC,CASSSPGQVYEQYF
few,TRBV7-9,TRBJ2-5,-,TGTGCCAGCAGCTTAGCGACAGGGGCGGGAGACCAAGAGACCCAGTACTTC,CASSLATGAGDQETQYF
few,TRBV28,TRBJ2-3,-,TGTGCCAGCTCTCTGGGGCGGGTTTACACAGATACGCAGTATTTT,CASSLGRVYTDTQYF
-,TRBV19,TRBJ2-2,-,TGTGCCAGTAGTACTATTGCAACGAACACCGGGGAGCTGTTTTTT,CASSTIATNTGELFF
-,TRBV5-1,TRBJ2-2,-,TGCGCCAGCAGCCTCCTCGTCCCGCAGCCGACTAATTCCGGGGAGCTGTTTTTT,CASSLLVPQPTNSGELFF
few,TRBV5-1,TRBJ2-2,-,TGCGCCAGCAGCCCCCGCTCGGGACTGAACACCGGGGAGCTGTTTTTT,CASSPRSGLNTGELFF
few,TRBV12-3/TRBV12-4,TRBJ2-7,-,TGTGCCAGCAGTTTTGGGGCAGTCCCGAACGAGCAGTACTTC,CASSFGAVPNEQYF
few,TRBV12-3/TRBV12-4,TRBJ1-2,TRBD1,TGTGCCAGCAGTTTAGCGCTACAGGGGCACTATGGCTACACCTTC,CASSLALQGHYGYTF
-,TRBV10-3,TRBJ1-4,-,TGTGCCATCAGTACAGGAGCGGAAGGTAGTGAAAAACTGTTTTTT,CAISTGAEGSEKLFF
many,TRBV20-1,TRBJ1-6,-,TGCAGTGGCAGGGAAAATTCACCCCTCCACTTT,CSGRENSPLHF